This T cell receptor (beta chain) appears in the sequencing data of a study of T-cell reconstitution after alpha-beta-depleted transplantation in children listed by TCRdb under 2016. At the level of the whole study: Using TCR repertoire profiling, the study quantitatively followed how T-cell immune reconstitution unfolded in children after TCRalphabeta/CD19-depleted allogeneic hematopoietic cell transplantation.

The treatment or condition label, read with the paper, signifies: allogeneic hematopoietic cell transplantation with graft depleted of TCRalphabeta T cells and CD19 B cells. Transplant recipients were children who received TCRalphabeta/CD19-depleted allogeneic hematopoietic cell grafts. Measured from the cysteine to the phenylalanine, the CDR3 is 14 residues long. Of the read, only the CDR3 DNA is kept; its 42 bases are in frame from base 1. The V end loses 5 bases and the J end loses 7 bases, and a stretch of 15 bases separates them. This clonotype was observed a handful of times. Its antigen is currently not known. Per-base quality was not reported, and no clone a single base away is much larger than it. The investigation overall reported the following: Apparently early alphabetaT-cell count recovery about two months after transplant reportedly relied on only several hundred rapidly expanded clones derived from non-depleted graft cells. The frequencies of hyperexpanded clones fell over the following months, and after one year, T-cell counts and TCRbeta diversity were mostly attributed to newly produced T cells. The high TCRbeta diversity at day 60 in some patients was ascribed to recipient T cells and intrathymic progenitors that had survived conditioning.

The library was built by means of PCR. The sequencer listed for this sample is Illumina HiSeq 2500. To normalize quantification of the TCRbeta repertoire, the TCR libraries were built with molecular barcoding that relied on unique molecular identifiers. The public reads were run again by TCRdb, first through fastp at Q25 and then through MiXCR, and only productive beta chains were kept. Rows are unified per CDR3 protein, each entry keeping the most common DNA and genes. For this sample the table gives 800,000 to 1,000,000 distinct CDR3 sequences, of which under 30% were detected only once. The biggest ten clones account for about 28% of the sample.

The chain is assembled from TRBV12-3 or TRBV12-4 and TRBJ2-1; no D gene call is confident. This receptor was taken from a boy under two years old who had a stem cell transplant for SCID, so the T cells may come from the graft donor. Material: PBMCs, mostly from graft donor cells, obtained 360 days after TCRalphabeta/CD19-depleted stem cell transplant. The bases read TGTGCCAGCAGTCTACTTTTCACTACAAATGAGCAGTTCTTC. It is translated as CASSLLFTTNEQFF.